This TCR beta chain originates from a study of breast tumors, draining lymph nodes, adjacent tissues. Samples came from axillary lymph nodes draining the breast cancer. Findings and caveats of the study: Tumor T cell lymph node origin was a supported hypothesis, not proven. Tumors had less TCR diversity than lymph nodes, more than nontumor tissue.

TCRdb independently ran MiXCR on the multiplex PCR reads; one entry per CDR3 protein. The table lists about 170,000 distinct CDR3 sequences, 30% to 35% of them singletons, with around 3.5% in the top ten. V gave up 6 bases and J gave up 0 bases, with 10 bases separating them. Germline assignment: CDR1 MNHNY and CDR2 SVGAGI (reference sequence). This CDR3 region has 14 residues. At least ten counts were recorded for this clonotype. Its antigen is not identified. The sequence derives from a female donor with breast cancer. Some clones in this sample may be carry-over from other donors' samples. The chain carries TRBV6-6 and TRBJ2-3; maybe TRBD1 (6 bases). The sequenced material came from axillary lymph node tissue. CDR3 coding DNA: TGTGCCAGCAGGGGACACACTAGCACAGATACGCAGTATTTT. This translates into CASRGHTSTDTQYF.